Listed here are 25 T cell receptor beta chains from one sample, sequenced in a study of shared clonotypes between healthy human individuals. Produced via immunoSEQ multiplex PCR; TCRdb's table is partial and in-frame only. This table has 550,000 to 850,000 clones, 72% appearing once. The material sequenced was memory CD4+ T cells sorted from blood. Subset indicated: CD45RA-negative fraction. The source of these receptors is a woman in her twenties or thirties in good health.

This chain uses TRBV7-3 with TRBJ2-3, with a possible D match to TRBD1 (6 bases). Germline V gene lookup returns CDR1 SGHTA and CDR2 FQGTGA. The CDR3 has 15 residues. The V end lost 5 bases, the J end lost 1 base, and 13 bases lay between the germline ends. This CDR3 is CASSVGHPGTDTQYF. The CDR3 DNA follows: TGTGCCAGCAGCGTGGGACACCCGGGCACAGATACGCAGTATTTT.

This clone was picked up many times. The same CDR3 arises from other DNA sequences in this sample as well. The chain joins TRBV11-1 to TRBJ2-7, with D perhaps given as TRBD1 or TRBD2 (7 bases each). This CDR3 has 14 residues. Germline CDR1 reads SGHAT; CDR2 reads FQDESV (reference sequence). V lost 4 bases to trimming and J lost 4 bases, with 14 bases between them. CDR3: CASSSQRDSYEQYF. The CDR3 bases are TGTGCCAGCAGCTCCCAGCGGGACAGTTACGAGCAGTACTTC.

The chain carries TRBV11-2 and TRBJ2-3, with TRBD2 as a possible D gene (6 bases). Germline V lookup: CDR1 SGHAT, CDR2 FQNNGV. The CDR3 loop spans 16 amino acids. With 2 bases removed from V and 6 bases from J, the gap between germline ends came to 18 bases. The chain's CDR3 is CASSLMGLADIDTQYF. CDR3 bases: TGTGCCAGCAGCTTAATGGGGTTAGCGGACATTGATACGCAGTATTTT.

This sequence joins TRBV21-1 and TRBJ2-1; whether TRBD1, the table's D call, matches the DNA was not checked. TRBV21-1 is a known pseudogene. The length of the CDR3 is 15 residues. CDR3: CASSKVETEHNEQFF. As DNA, the CDR3 is TGTGCCAGCAGCAAAGTAGAGACAGAACACAATGAGCAGTTCTTC.

This clone was seen once. The chain has TRBV28 and TRBJ2-1; TRBD2 matches at 8 bases. Trimming at V came to 7 bases and at J to 5 bases, leaving 4 bases not matched to a gene. Per the germline V gene, CDR1 is MDHEN and CDR2 is SYDVKM. The length of the CDR3 is 13 residues. This CDR3 reads CASNRGGNNEQFF. Written as DNA, the CDR3 is TGTGCCAGCAACCGGGGGGGGAACAATGAGCAGTTCTTC.

This rearrangement joins TRBV11-3 to TRBJ2-7; 7 bases fit TRBD1. Germline V lookup: CDR1 SGHNT, CDR2 YENEEA. This CDR3 contains 16 residues. Trimming at V came to 5 bases and at J to 1 base, leaving 11 bases not matched to a gene. CDR3 nucleotide sequence: TGTGCCAGCAGCGGCTCTGGACAGGATTTTTCCTACGAGCAGTACTTC. Residues: CASSGSGQDFSYEQYF.

The chain carries TRBV6-5 and TRBJ2-3; 11 nucleotides align to TRBD2. The ends lost 4 bases at V and 2 bases at J; junction bases unmatched: 2. There are 15 residues in the CDR3. CDR1 MNHEY and CDR2 SVGAGI come from the germline V gene. The CDR3 protein is CASSLAGGFTDTQYF. CDR3 coding DNA: TGTGCCAGCAGTTTAGCGGGAGGGTTCACAGATACGCAGTATTTT.

This clone was recorded once. This chain joins TRBV11-2 and TRBJ2-3, with TRBD1 as a possible D gene (5 bases). The V gene lost 2 bases and the J gene lost 3 bases, with 9 bases spanning the gap. CDR3 length: 14 amino acids. The V gene's germline CDR1 is SGHAT and CDR2 FQNNGV. As DNA, the CDR3 is TGTGCCAGCAGCTTATATTCAGGGACAGATACGCAGTATTTT. This gives the protein CASSLYSGTDTQYF.

This clone was observed once. This chain connects TRBV28 to TRBJ2-5; D ambiguous. V lost 2 bases, J lost 11 bases, and 9 bases lay in between. The CDR3 extends over 11 amino acids. Germline-derived CDR1 and CDR2 are MDHEN and SYDVKM. CDR3: CASSLNSEQYF. The DNA of the CDR3 is TGTGCCAGCAGTTTAAACAGTGAGCAGTACTTC.

This clone was seen many times. The chain is built from TRBV5-5 and TRBJ1-2; no clear D. Looked up from germline, CDR1 is SGHKS and CDR2 is YYEKEE (reference sequence). The CDR3 loop spans 16 amino acids. With 3 bases removed from V and 5 bases from J, the gap between germline ends came to 20 bases. The CDR3: CASSSLRTENVYGYTF. Here the CDR3 DNA reads TGTGCCAGCAGCTCACTTAGGACGGAAAATGTTTATGGCTACACCTTC.

The rearrangement uses TRBV5-4 and TRBJ2-2; no clear D. The CDR3 is 16 amino acids. V was clipped by 4 bases and J by 1 base, with 14 bases between them. The germline V gene has CDR1 SGHNT and CDR2 YYREEE (reference sequence). CDR3 DNA: TGTGCCAGCAGCCCGTCTGTGAGATTGAACACCGGGGAGCTGTTTTTT. Translated, it gives CASSPSVRLNTGELFF.

The chain employs TRBV27 and TRBJ2-7, with 13 bases identical to TRBD2. CDR3 length equals 16 residues. From germline, CDR1 is MNHEY and CDR2 SMNVEV (reference sequence). The trim removed 6 bases at V and 0 bases at J, leaving 5 bases unmatched. CDR3 amino acids: CASSPGLAGPSYEQYF. CDR3 DNA sequence: TGTGCCAGCAGCCCGGGACTAGCGGGGCCCTCCTACGAGCAGTACTTC.

The chain has TRBV7-2 and TRBJ2-6; D is unclear. V lost 2 bases and J 0 bases, leaving 8 bases between the germline ends. There are 16 residues in the CDR3. CDR1 is SGHTA and CDR2 is FQGNSA in the germline V gene. DNA for the CDR3: TGTGCCAGCAGCTTACGTTCGTTCTCTGGGGCCAACGTCCTGACTTTC. Protein product: CASSLRSFSGANVLTF.

This clone was seen only a few times. V gene TRBV2 combines with J gene TRBJ2-7; D unresolved. Germline CDR1 and CDR2: SNHLY and FYNNEI. The CDR3 totals 11 residues. V gave up 8 bases and J gave up 6 bases, with 11 bases separating them. CDR3 residues: CASREQVEQYF. The CDR3 coding sequence is TGTGCCAGCCGCGAACAAGTCGAGCAGTACTTC.

This chain links TRBV25-1 with TRBJ1-1; tentatively, D is TRBD1 (5 bases). Germline V lookup: CDR1 MGHDK, CDR2 SYGVNS. The CDR3 contains 14 residues. The V end was cut by 1 base, the J end by 1 base, with 7 bases between. CDR3 region: CASSEWGRNTEAFF. DNA of the CDR3: TGTGCCAGCAGTGAATGGGGCAGGAACACTGAAGCTTTCTTT.

This clone showed up just a few times. This chain links TRBV5-1 with TRBJ2-3; D unresolved. The CDR3 loop spans 13 amino acids. The germline V and J ends were trimmed by 4 bases and 6 bases, with 12 bases remaining between them. Germline V gives CDR1 SGHRS, CDR2 YFSETQ. The CDR3 region is CASSKNSGDTQYF. The CDR3 DNA follows: TGCGCCAGCAGCAAGAACTCTGGGGATACGCAGTATTTT.

The V and J genes are TRBV15 and TRBJ1-3; D remains ambiguous. Germline assignment: CDR1 LNHNV and CDR2 YYDKDF (reference sequence). Trimming left V 8 bases short and J 0 bases short, with 5 bases between. This CDR3 has 12 residues. The CDR3 DNA follows: TGTGCCACCTCCTTCTCTGGAAACACCATATATTTT. Its translation is CATSFSGNTIYF. Full variable domain (missing parts from reference TRBV15 and TRBJ1-3): DAMVIQNPRYQVTQFGKPVTLSCSQTLNHNVMYWYQQKSSQAPKLLFHYYDKDFNNEADTPDNFQSRRPNTSFCFLDIRSPGLGDTAMYLCATSFSGNTIYFGEGSWLTVV.

The V call is TRBV5-1, the J call TRBJ1-4, with D unresolved. CDR3 length: 13 residues. From germline, CDR1 is SGHRS and CDR2 YFSETQ. The V end lost 0 bases, the J end lost 4 bases, and 4 bases lay between the germline ends. The DNA of the CDR3 is TGCGCCAGCAGCTTGGGACATAATGAAAAACTGTTTTTT. This translates into CASSLGHNEKLFF.

V usage is TRBV20-1 and J usage is TRBJ1-2; D remains ambiguous. The CDR3 runs to 11 residues. Between the trimmed V and J ends, which lost 3 bases and 11 bases, there was a span of 13 bases. Germline V lookup: CDR1 DFQATT, CDR2 SNEGSKA (reference sequence). The CDR3 protein is CSASFNDHYTF. As DNA, the CDR3 is TGCAGTGCTAGTTTCAACGATCATTACACCTTC.

The rearrangement uses TRBV4-1 and TRBJ2-1; the match to TRBD2 covers 12 bases. This CDR3 is built from 19 residues. V trimming: 0 bases; J trimming: 7 bases; junction bases outside the gene matches: 13. The germline gives CDR1 MGHRA, CDR2 YSYEKL. The CDR3 is CASSQDRAGLAGGTNEQFF. DNA of the CDR3: TGCGCCAGCAGCCAAGATCGGGCTGGGCTAGCGGGAGGGACAAATGAGCAGTTCTTC.

The rearrangement joins TRBV2 to TRBJ2-5; 13 bases fit TRBD2. The CDR3 has 17 amino acids. Unmatched junction bases numbered 20, after V lost 6 bases and J lost 13 bases. The germline V gene has CDR1 SNHLY and CDR2 FYNNEI. The CDR3 coding sequence is TGTGCCAGCAGGGAACCCCGGACTAGCGGGAGTTTTATCCCTGCGTACTTC. Translating gives CASREPRTSGSFIPAYF. The whole variable domain, filled in from reference TRBV2 and TRBJ2-5, reads EPEVTQTPSHQVTQMGQEVILRCVPISNHLYFYWYRQILGQKVEFLVSFYNNEISEKSEIFDDQFSVERPDGSNFTLKIRSTKLEDSAMYFCASREPRTSGSFIPAYFGPGTRLLVL.

Only a few counts were recorded for this clone. This likely came from a read error, as a far larger clone is one base away. The sample carries other DNA sequences with the same CDR3. The chain is built from TRBV6-5 and TRBJ2-3, with no clear D. Per the germline V gene, CDR1 is MNHEY and CDR2 is SVGAGI. The CDR3 runs 11 residues. The ends were cut back, 2 bases at V and 4 bases at J, with 1 base in the middle. The CDR3 sequence is CASSYADTQYF. CDR3 coding DNA: TGTGCCAGCAGTTACGCAGATACGCAGTATTTT.

This clone was detected once. V and J are TRBV6-1 and TRBJ1-3; maybe TRBD1 (6 bases). Germline CDR1 MNHNS, CDR2 SASEGT. The CDR3 spans 15 residues. Trimming cost V 5 bases and J 0 bases, with 11 bases left between them. The CDR3 spells CASSRRGSSGNTIYF. Here the CDR3 DNA reads TGTGCCAGCAGTCGTAGGGGGAGCTCTGGAAACACCATATATTTT.

This sequence joins TRBV11-2 and TRBJ2-5; 11 bases are shared with TRBD2. Germline trimming cut 4 bases from V and 2 bases from J; bases unmatched to any gene: 6. Germline-derived CDR1 and CDR2 are SGHAT and FQNNGV. The CDR3 sequence is 16 residues long. CDR3 region: CASSSRTSGFQETQYF. The CDR3 DNA reads as TGTGCCAGCAGCTCCCGGACTAGCGGGTTTCAAGAGACCCAGTACTTC.

The V and J genes are TRBV5-1 and TRBJ2-7; the D is unclear. Germline-derived CDR1 and CDR2 are SGHRS and YFSETQ. Trimming shortened V by 3 bases and J by 7 bases, and 14 bases separated the two germline ends. There are 13 residues in the CDR3. In nucleotides, the CDR3 is TGCGCCAGCAGCTCCTACCCTGGCTGGGAGCAGTACTTC. It codes for CASSSYPGWEQYF.